This TCR beta chain was obtained from a study of glioma-infiltrating T cells after dendritic cell vaccination. Here immunoSEQ multiplex PCR was the method, and the copy in TCRdb shows in-frame clones only, minus some. The sample holds fewer than 85,000 clones, around 90% seen once. The time point denotes: after dendritic cell vaccination, including at tumor progression/relapse. Fresh-frozen tumor tissue and more than two years of survival data were available for all. No glioblastoma patient carried an isocitrate dehydrogenase mutation. Germline V CDR1 and CDR2: SGHDT, YYEEEE. The CDR3 covers 15 residues. V was trimmed by 3 bases and J by 2 bases, leaving 14 bases between them.

The chain combines TRBV5-6 with TRBJ1-1; a possible D gene is TRBD1 (6 bases). This specimen consisted of blood, obtained after dendritic cell vaccination. The clonotype originates from a human donor with glioblastoma. DNA of the CDR3: TGTGCCAGCAGCTCTCCCGGGACACATAACACTGAAGCTTTCTTT. This translates into CASSSPGTHNTEAFF.